This TCR beta chain originates from a study of cytomegalovirus exposure and HLA in healthy donors. The PCR employed 60 Vbeta primers together with 13 Jbeta primers. Per the authors' pipeline: Roughly 10 million shared chains were among around 78 million unique TCR beta chains counted in a later analysis. Assay: immunoSEQ multiplex PCR; the TCRdb copy retains only in-frame clones and omits some. The V and J calls and the clone size are those of that table, but D and trimming were determined from the DNA. The profile shows tens of thousands of clones, around 62% of them singletons. The V gene lost 2 bases and the J gene lost 4 bases, with 8 bases spanning the gap. The CDR3 contains 13 residues. In germline, CDR1 is MNHEY, CDR2 SVGAGI.

Sequencing input: PBMCs. This chain connects TRBV6-5 to TRBJ1-2, with D possibly TRBD1 on 5 matching bases. The sequence came from a male donor in good health and CMV-seropositive. The DNA for the CDR3 is TGTGCCAGCAGTTACGGGGGAGGCTATGGCTACACCTTC. Its translation: CASSYGGGYGYTF.